This T cell receptor (beta chain) was sequenced in a study of early T cells in non-severe SARS-CoV-2 infection. Overall study: Sequenced material consisted of bulk RNA (from unsorted whole blood), and chains were unpaired.

Individual cDNA molecules each received unique molecular identifiers attached to them. TCRdb re-analysed the 5' RACE reads in MiXCR, keeping a single row per CDR3 protein. Here the sample spans 30,000 to 40,000 distinct CDR3 sequences, 7.1% being singletons. The V gene's germline CDR1 is DFQATT and CDR2 SNEGSKA (reference sequence). CDR3 length: 13 amino acids. Trimming cost V 6 bases and J 0 bases; bases outside gene matches: 2. Material: whole blood, obtained at baseline. The sequence came from an adult who was a healthcare worker with PCR-confirmed SARS-CoV-2 infection or an uninfected control (not recorded which). The rearrangement joins TRBV20-1 to TRBJ1-5; 7 bases line up with TRBD1. The CDR3 protein is CSAGTASNQPQHF. The DNA for the CDR3 is TGCAGTGCCGGGACAGCTAGCAATCAGCCCCAGCATTTT.